Presented here are 2 T cell receptor beta chains from one specimen sequenced in a study of T cell responses to AZD1222 COVID-19 vaccine. Assay: immunoSEQ multiplex PCR; the TCRdb copy retains only in-frame clones and omits some. The profile covers about 140,000 clones, with 80% to 95% appearing a single time and approximately 5.9% taken by the ten largest. The source was peripheral blood, collected 28 days after the second AZD1222 dose. These receptors were taken from an adult who received the AZD1222 COVID-19 vaccine.

J is TRBJ2-5 and V is TRBV5-1; 9 bases fit TRBD1. The length of the CDR3 is 15 residues. Per germline, CDR1 SGHRS and CDR2 YFSETQ. Germline trimming cut 3 bases from V and 5 bases from J; bases unmatched to any gene: 8. CDR3 loop: CASSSLQGARETQYF. CDR3 nucleotide sequence: TGCGCCAGCAGCTCGTTACAGGGGGCGCGGGAGACCCAGTACTTC.

The chain has TRBV19 and TRBJ1-2, with D hard to call. V lost 1 base, J lost 10 bases, and 10 bases lay in between. The CDR3 covers 12 residues. The germline V gene encodes CDR1 LNHDA and CDR2 SQIVND (reference sequence). CDR3 sequence reads: CASSIVGRDYTF. The CDR3 nucleotides are TGTGCCAGTAGTATAGTGGGCCGCGACTACACCTTC. Filled out from reference TRBV19 and TRBJ1-2, the complete variable domain reads DGGITQSPKYLFRKEGQNVTLSCEQNLNHDAMYWYRQDPGQGLRLIYYSQIVNDFQKGDIAEGYSVSREKKESFPLTVTSAQKNPTAFYLCASSIVGRDYTFGSGTRLTVV.